The clone carrying this T cell receptor beta chain came up many times. What it binds is not known. These data originate in a study of human T cells and chemical hapten exposure. CDR1 is SEHNR and CDR2 is FQNEAQ in the germline V gene (reference sequence). V lost 5 bases and J lost 8, with 16 bases in between. CDR3 length equals 14 residues. In the library, unique molecular identifiers were attached to individual cDNA molecules. Original analysis: Sampled TCR counts reached a median of approximately 100,000 per sample, with values ranging from roughly 23,224 to 690,600. TCRdb re-analysed the RACE reads in MiXCR, keeping a single row per CDR3 protein. Clone size and V and J calls follow TCRdb, not the original study. The table records approximately 400,000 distinct CDR3 sequences, nearly 5% of them present only once. General study points: There were significantly more large CDR3 similarity clusters among expanded TCRs than among controls.

Indicated time point: patch test 1, 2 weeks after DPC sensitization. The treatment denotes: therapeutic diphenylcyclopropenone sensitization with weekly scalp DPC. This material consisted of whole blood, taken in connection with sensitization to the hapten diphenylcyclopropenone (DPC). The clonotype was recovered from a woman between 45 and 60 years old with alopecia areata. Some clones in this sample may be carry-over from other donors' samples. The chain couples TRBV7-9 to TRBJ2-1; D is uncertain. The CDR3 is CASSSRTLTYEQFF. The DNA for the CDR3 is TGTGCCAGCAGCAGCCGGACCCTTACCTATGAGCAGTTCTTC.